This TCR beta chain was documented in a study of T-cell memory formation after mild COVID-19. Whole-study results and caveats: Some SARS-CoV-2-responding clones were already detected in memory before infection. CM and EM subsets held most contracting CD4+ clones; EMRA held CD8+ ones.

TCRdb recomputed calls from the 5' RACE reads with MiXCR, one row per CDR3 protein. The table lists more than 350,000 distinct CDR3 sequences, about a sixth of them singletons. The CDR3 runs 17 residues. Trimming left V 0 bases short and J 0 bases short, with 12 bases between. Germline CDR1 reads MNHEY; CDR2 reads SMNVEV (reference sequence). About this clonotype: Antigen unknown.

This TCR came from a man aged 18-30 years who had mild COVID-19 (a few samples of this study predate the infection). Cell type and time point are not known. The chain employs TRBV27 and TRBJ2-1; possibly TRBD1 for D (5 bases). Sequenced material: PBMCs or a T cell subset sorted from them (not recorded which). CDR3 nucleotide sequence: TGTGCCAGCAGTTTATCAGGGGCAGGGCTCTCCTACAATGAGCAGTTCTTC. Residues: CASSLSGAGLSYNEQFF.